This T cell receptor (beta chain) was identified in a study of somatic mutations in cytotoxic T cells in rheumatoid arthritis. Some clones are missing from TCRdb's copy, which holds only in-frame ones; the method was immunoSEQ multiplex PCR. Of about 20,000 clones in the sample, 85% are singletons; the top ten hold around 7%. Trimming removed 3 bases from V and 4 bases from J, with 22 bases in between. The germline CDR1 and CDR2 sequences are MGHRA and YSYEKL. The CDR3 extends over 17 amino acids. The V gene is TRBV4-1, the J gene TRBJ2-7; weak D call: TRBD2 (5 bases). The sequence was collected from a woman aged 35 to 49 with rheumatoid arthritis. Specimen: CD8+ T cells sorted from blood. The CDR3 DNA follows: TGCGCCAGCAGCCATACTTACCGGGAAGATAAGTCTTACGAGCAGTACTTC. It specifies CASSHTYREDKSYEQYF.